This TCR beta chain is from a study of identical twins. Study-wide points: Zero-insertion results could be subject to partial confounding by invariant MAIT and iNKT cells. Cord blood beta clonotypes present at high abundance carried fewer insertions; no such pattern appeared in memory repertoires.

This clonotype was recorded a few times. Its antigen is still unknown. CDR3 length: 15 amino acids. Germline V gene sequence: CDR1 SGDLS, CDR2 YYNGEE. Trimming took off 3 bases at V and 7 bases at J, with 19 bases between the two ends. Template switching (which added a universal primer site) was used, and cDNA carried unique molecular identifiers. TCRdb reprocessed the 5' RACE reads via MiXCR and lists one record per CDR3 protein. Here the sample spans 300,000 or so distinct CDR3 sequences, nearly 9.5% being singletons. Separately, the same data were catalogued under a study of yellow fever vaccine responses in identical twins.

The chain recombines TRBV9 with TRBJ1-1; no clear D. The sequenced sample consisted of CD8+ T cells sorted from blood. The receptor was isolated from a woman under 30 in good health. CDR3 nucleotides: TGTGCCAGCAGCGGATCGGACGTGAAGCAAAGTGAAGCTTTCTTT. Protein sequence: CASSGSDVKQSEAFF.